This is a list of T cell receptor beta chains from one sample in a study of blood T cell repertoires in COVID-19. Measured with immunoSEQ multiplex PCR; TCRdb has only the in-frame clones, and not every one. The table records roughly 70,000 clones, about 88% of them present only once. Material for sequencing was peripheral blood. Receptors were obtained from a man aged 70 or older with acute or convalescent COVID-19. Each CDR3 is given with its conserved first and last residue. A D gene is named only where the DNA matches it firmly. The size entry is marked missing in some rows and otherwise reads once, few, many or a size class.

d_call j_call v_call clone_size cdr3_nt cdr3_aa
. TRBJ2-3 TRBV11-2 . TGTGCCAGCGCCAACGGGGATTGGGGTGCAGATACGCAGTATTTT CASANGDWGADTQYF
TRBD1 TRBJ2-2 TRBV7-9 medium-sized TGTGCCAGCAGCCCGGGACAGGGTGCCGGGGAGCTGTTTTTT CASSPGQGAGELFF
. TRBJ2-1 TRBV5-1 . TGCGCCAGCAGCTTGGTTGATGTCGGGGAAGGTGAGCAGTTCTTC CASSLVDVGEGEQFF
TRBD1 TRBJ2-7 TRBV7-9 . TGTGCCAGCAGCCCAGGGACAGGGGGTAACGAGCAGTACTTC CASSPGTGGNEQYF
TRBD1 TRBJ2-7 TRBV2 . TGTGCCAGCAGTATCGGGGACAGGGTCTCCTACGAGCAGTACTTC CASSIGDRVSYEQYF
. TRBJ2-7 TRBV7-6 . TGTGCCAGCAGCCTTTATGACGAGCAGTACTTC CASSLYDEQYF
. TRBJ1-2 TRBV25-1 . TGTGCCAGCAGTGAACCGGACAGATCTTATGGCTACACCTTC CASSEPDRSYGYTF
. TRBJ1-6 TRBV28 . TGTGCCACCTCAAGTAGGGGTTCGATATGGGGTTTTAATTCACCCCTCCACTTT CATSSRGSIWGFNSPLHF
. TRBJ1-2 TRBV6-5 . TGTGCCAGCAGCGCGGCCGTGGGCTACACCTTC CASSAAVGYTF
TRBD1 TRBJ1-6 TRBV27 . TGTGCCAGCAGGGAACGACAGGGTAGCTCCTATAATTCACCCCTCCACTTT CASRERQGSSYNSPLHF
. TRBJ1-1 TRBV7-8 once TGTGCCAGCAGCAAGGGGACATCCGAAGCTTTCTTT CASSKGTSEAFF
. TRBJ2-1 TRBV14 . TGTGCCAGCAGCCAAGGGTCAGGGGTTCGGGATGAGCAGTTCTTC CASSQGSGVRDEQFF
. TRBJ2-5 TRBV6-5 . TGTGCCAGCAGACCGAGCGGGACAAGACAAGAGACCCAGTACTTC CASRPSGTRQETQYF
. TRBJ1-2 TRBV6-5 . TGTGCCAGCCGTCTGGGCTCATATGGCTACACCTTC CASRLGSYGYTF
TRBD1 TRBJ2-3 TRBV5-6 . TGTGCCAGCAGCCCGGGGACAGGGGGGGTCCCAGATACGCAGTATTTT CASSPGTGGVPDTQYF
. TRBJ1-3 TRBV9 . TGTGCCAGCAGCCCCCAGGGAAGGGGTTCTGGAAACACCATATATTTT CASSPQGRGSGNTIYF
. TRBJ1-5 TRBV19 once TGTGCCAGTACTCTCAGGGATAGCAATCAGCCCCAGCATTTT CASTLRDSNQPQHF
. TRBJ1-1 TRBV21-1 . TGTGCCAGCAGCAAAAAAGGGGGGGGTTGGAGGGTTAACACTGAAGCTTTCTTT CASSKKGGGWRVNTEAFF
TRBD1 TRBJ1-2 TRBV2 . TGTGCCACCACCGGGACAGGGGGGATGTCGGGCTACACCTTC CATTGTGGMSGYTF
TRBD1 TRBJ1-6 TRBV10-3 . TGTGCCACCCTCTCGGGACAGGGTGCTTTGCCCCTCCACTTT CATLSGQGALPLHF
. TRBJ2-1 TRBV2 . TGTGCCAGCAGTTGGGCAGGAAACAATGAGCAGTTCTTC CASSWAGNNEQFF
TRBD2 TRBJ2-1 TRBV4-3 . TGCGCCAGCAGCCAAGATCGGGTTAGCGGGGGGGTGAATGAGCAGTTCTTC CASSQDRVSGGVNEQFF
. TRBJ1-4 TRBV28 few TGTGCCAGCAGTTTAGGAGGGATCCGTGAAAAACTGTTTTTT CASSLGGIREKLFF
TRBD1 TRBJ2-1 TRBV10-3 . TGTGCCATCAGTGGACCGGGACAGGGGCGGAATGAGCAGTTCTTC CAISGPGQGRNEQFF
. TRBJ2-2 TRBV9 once TGTGCCAGCAGCCCTAGGCACACCGTATCCGGGGAGCTGTTTTTT CASSPRHTVSGELFF
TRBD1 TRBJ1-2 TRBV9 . TGTGCCAGCAGCGAATCGAACCGGGACAGGGGGGACTATGGCTACACCTTC CASSESNRDRGDYGYTF
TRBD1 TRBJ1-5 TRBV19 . TGTGCCAGTGAGGGACAGGGAACAAGTCAGCCCCAGCATTTT CASEGQGTSQPQHF
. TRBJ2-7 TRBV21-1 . TGTGCCAGCAGTACCGGACAGGGGGATTTCTACGAGCAGTACTTC CASSTGQGDFYEQYF
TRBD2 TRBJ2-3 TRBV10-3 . TGTGCCATCAGTCCAGGACTAGCAAGCACAGATACGCAGTATTTT CAISPGLASTDTQYF
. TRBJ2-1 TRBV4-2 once TGTGCCAGCAGCCAAGCCTGGACTCTCTCCTACAATGAGCAGTTCTTC CASSQAWTLSYNEQFF
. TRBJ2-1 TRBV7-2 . TGTGCCAGCAGCCACCGGGGAGCACCCAATGAGCAGTTCTTC CASSHRGAPNEQFF
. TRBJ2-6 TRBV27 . TGTGCCAGCAGTCCTTTTCCCCTCGGGGCCAACGTCCTGACTTTC CASSPFPLGANVLTF
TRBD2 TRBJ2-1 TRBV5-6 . TGTGCCAGCAGCTACGTAGCGGGGGAGCAGTTCTTC CASSYVAGEQFF
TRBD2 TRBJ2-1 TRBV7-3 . TGTGCCAGCAGCCCTACAGCCGGGAGCGGGGGGGCATTTGAGCAGTTCTTC CASSPTAGSGGAFEQFF
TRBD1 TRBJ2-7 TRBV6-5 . TGTGCCAGCAGACCCCGGGACAGAAGCCTCAGGGAGCAGTACTTC CASRPRDRSLREQYF
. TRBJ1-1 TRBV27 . TGTGCCAGCAGTTTCCGAGATACTAGCCTCACTGAAGCTTTCTTT CASSFRDTSLTEAFF
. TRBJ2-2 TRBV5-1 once TGCGCCAGCAGCTTGGCCGGCAGGACGAACACCGGGGAGCTGTTTTTT CASSLAGRTNTGELFF
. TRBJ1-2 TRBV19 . TGTGCCAGTAGTGAACAAGGGGGTGGGAACTATGGCTACACCTTC CASSEQGGGNYGYTF
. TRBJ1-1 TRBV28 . TGTGCCAGCAGTCTGGCCCCGCTCCCAGCTTTCTTT CASSLAPLPAFF
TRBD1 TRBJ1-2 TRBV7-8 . TGTGCCAGCAGCTTAGGCAGTCCGGGACAGGGTGTCTATGGCTACACCTTC CASSLGSPGQGVYGYTF
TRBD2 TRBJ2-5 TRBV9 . TGTGCCAGCAGCGTAGCGGGGAGCGGGGGGGCCGCGGAGACCCAGTACTTC CASSVAGSGGAAETQYF
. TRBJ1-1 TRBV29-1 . TGCAGCGTTGTTATAGGGGGTACTGAAGCTTTCTTT CSVVIGGTEAFF
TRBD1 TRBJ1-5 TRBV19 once TGTGCCAGTAGTTTCGACAGGGAGTATCAGCCCCAGCATTTT CASSFDREYQPQHF
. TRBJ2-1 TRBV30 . TGTGCCTGGAGCGCTGTCGGAGGTGAGCAGTTCTTC CAWSAVGGEQFF
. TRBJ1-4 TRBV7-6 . TGTGCCAGCAGCCCCGCCGAGCGGGATGAAAAACTGTTTTTT CASSPAERDEKLFF
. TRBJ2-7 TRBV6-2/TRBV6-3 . TGTGCCAGCAGTCAAAACTACGAGCAGTACTTC CASSQNYEQYF
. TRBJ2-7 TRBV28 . TGTGCCAGCAGTTTATCGGGGAACCCCAGGCCGTACTTC CASSLSGNPRPYF
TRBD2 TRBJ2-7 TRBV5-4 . TGTGCCAGCAGCTCAAAGCGGGGGGCCACCGGCTACGAGCAGTACTTC CASSSKRGATGYEQYF
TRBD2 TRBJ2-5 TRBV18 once TGTGCCAGCTCACCCCAGGGAGGGGCCCAAGAGACCCAGTACTTC CASSPQGGAQETQYF
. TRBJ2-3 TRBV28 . TGTGCCAGCAGTCAGGACACGCGCACAGATACGCAGTATTTT CASSQDTRTDTQYF
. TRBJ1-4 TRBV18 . TGTGCCAGCTCACCACCGACAGGAAGTCGGGAAAAACTGTTTTTT CASSPPTGSREKLFF
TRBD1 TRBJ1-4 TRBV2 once TGTGCCAGCAGTGGGGACAGCCTTGAAAAACTGTTTTTT CASSGDSLEKLFF
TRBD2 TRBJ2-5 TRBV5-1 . TGCGCCAGCAGCTTGGGGCTAGCGGGGGCCGAAGAGACCCAGTACTTC CASSLGLAGAEETQYF
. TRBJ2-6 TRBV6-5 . TGTGCCAGCAGAAGCTCTTACTCTGGGGCCAACGTCCTGACTTTC CASRSSYSGANVLTF